This TCR beta chain is from a study of OX40 agonist ivuxolimab in advanced cancers. As for the study in general: Dose-escalation patients had hepatocellular carcinoma, melanoma, renal cell or head and neck cancer. Partial responses were achieved by three patients, of whom one had hepatocellular carcinoma and two had cutaneous melanoma.

Only in-frame clones appear in the TCRdb table, and some are missing; sequencing was by immunoSEQ multiplex PCR. The sample holds approximately 79,000 clones, 80% to 95% seen once. CDR3 length equals 17 residues. Trimming took 6 bases from V and 0 from J, leaving 15 bases between them. Germline values: CDR1 LNHDA, CDR2 SQIVND (reference sequence). The chain has TRBV19 and TRBJ2-6; tentative D call: TRBD2 (6 bases). This TCR derives from an adult with an advanced solid tumor such as melanoma, head and neck, liver or kidney cancer. The sample was CD4+ or CD8+ T cells sorted from blood, taken in a trial of the OX40 agonist ivuxolimab. Written as DNA, the CDR3 is TGTGCCAGTAGCCCGGGACTTATTAGCTCTGGGGCCAACGTCCTGACTTTC. Encoded protein: CASSPGLISSGANVLTF.